This T cell receptor beta chain was profiled in a study of T-cell reconstitution after alpha-beta-depleted transplantation in children. TCRbeta library preparation incorporated unique molecular identifiers. Via MiXCR, TCRdb re-called the PCR reads, giving one row per CDR3 protein. The table has under 850,000 distinct CDR3 sequences, 13% seen once. Study-level findings and limits: Surviving thymic progenitors and recipient T cells were the source of high TCRbeta diversity at day 60 in some patients. When one year had passed after transplant, most T-cell counts and diversity came from newly produced T cells. Alpha-beta T cells present about two months after transplant were reported to originate from several hundred expanded graft clones.

Many counts were recorded for this clonotype. Its antigen is currently unknown. Germline V lookup: CDR1 DFQATT, CDR2 SNEGSKA (reference sequence). The CDR3 consists of 14 residues. V lost 5 bases to trimming and J lost 6 bases, with 20 bases between them. This chain connects TRBV20-1 to TRBJ2-7, with D tentatively TRBD1 or TRBD2 (5 bases each). This TCR was recovered from a girl aged 2-15 years with congenital amegakaryocytic thrombocytopenia, due to receive a stem cell transplant. Sequencing was performed on PBMCs, taken before TCRalphabeta/CD19-depleted stem cell transplant. The CDR3 DNA reads as TGCAGTGCTCCGGGGCTCGGCGGTAAAGGCGAGCAGTACTTC. This encodes CSAPGLGGKGEQYF.